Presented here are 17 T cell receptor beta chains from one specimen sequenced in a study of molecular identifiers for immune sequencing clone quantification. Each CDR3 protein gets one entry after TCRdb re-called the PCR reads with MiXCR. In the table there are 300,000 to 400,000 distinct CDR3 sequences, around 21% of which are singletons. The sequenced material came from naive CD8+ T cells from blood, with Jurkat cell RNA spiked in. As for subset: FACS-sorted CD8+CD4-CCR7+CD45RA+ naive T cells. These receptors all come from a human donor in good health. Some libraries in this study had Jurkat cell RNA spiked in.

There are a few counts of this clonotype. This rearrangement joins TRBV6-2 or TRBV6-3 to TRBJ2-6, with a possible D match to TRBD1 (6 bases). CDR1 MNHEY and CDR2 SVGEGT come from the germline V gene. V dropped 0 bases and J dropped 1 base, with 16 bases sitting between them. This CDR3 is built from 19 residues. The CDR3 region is CASSYSRGTERSGANVLTF. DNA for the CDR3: TGTGCCAGCAGTTACTCGAGGGGGACGGAGAGGTCTGGGGCCAACGTCCTGACTTTC.

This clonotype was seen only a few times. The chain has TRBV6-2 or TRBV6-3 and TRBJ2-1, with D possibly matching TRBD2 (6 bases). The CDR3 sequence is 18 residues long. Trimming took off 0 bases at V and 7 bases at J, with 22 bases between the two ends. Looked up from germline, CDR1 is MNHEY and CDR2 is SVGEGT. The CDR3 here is CASSYSGGGDWGMNEQFF. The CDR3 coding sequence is TGTGCCAGCAGTTACTCAGGAGGAGGGGACTGGGGGATGAATGAGCAGTTCTTC.

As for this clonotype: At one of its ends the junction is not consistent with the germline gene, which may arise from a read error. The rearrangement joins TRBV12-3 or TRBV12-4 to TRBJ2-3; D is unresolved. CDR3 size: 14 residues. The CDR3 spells CASSLGLPPDTQCF. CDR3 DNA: TGTGCCAGCAGTTTAGGTCTACCTCCCGATACGCAGTGTTTT.

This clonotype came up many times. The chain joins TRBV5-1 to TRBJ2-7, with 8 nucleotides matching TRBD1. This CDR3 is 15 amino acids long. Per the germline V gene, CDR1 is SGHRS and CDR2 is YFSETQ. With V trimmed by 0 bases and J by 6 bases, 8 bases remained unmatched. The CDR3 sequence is CASSLGPTGGFEQYF. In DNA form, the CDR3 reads TGCGCCAGCAGCTTGGGACCTACAGGGGGGTTCGAGCAGTACTTC.

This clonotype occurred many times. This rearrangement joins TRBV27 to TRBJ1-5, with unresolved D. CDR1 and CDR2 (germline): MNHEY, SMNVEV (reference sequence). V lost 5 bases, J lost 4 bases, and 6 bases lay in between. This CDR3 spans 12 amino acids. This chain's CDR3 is CASSNQNQPQHF. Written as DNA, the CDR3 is TGTGCCAGCAGTAATCAAAATCAGCCCCAGCATTTT.

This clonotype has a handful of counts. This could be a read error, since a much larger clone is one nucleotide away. The CDR3 here is CASSRDFTTGTQYF. In DNA, the CDR3 is TGCGCCAGCAGCCGGGACTTCACCACAGGTACGCAGTATTTT. The rearrangement uses TRBV5-1 and TRBJ2-3; a possible D gene is TRBD2 (6 bases). The CDR3 has 14 residues. From germline, CDR1 is SGHRS and CDR2 YFSETQ.

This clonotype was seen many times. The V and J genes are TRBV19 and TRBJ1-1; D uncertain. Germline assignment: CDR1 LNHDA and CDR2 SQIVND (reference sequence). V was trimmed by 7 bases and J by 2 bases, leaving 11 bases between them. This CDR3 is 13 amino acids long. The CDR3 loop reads CASNVGPNTEAFF. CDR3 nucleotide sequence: TGTGCCAGTAATGTAGGACCTAACACTGAAGCTTTCTTT.

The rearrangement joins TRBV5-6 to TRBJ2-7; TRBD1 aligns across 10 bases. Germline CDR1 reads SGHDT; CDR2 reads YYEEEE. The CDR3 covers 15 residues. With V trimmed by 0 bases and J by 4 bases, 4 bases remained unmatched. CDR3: CASSLGDRGPYEQYF. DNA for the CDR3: TGTGCCAGCAGCTTGGGGGACAGGGGTCCTTACGAGCAGTACTTC.

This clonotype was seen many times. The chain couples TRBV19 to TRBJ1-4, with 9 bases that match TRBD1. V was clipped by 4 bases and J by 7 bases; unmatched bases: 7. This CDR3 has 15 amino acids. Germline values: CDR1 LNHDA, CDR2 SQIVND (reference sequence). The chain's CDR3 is CASSRADRGPEKLFF. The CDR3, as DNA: TGTGCCAGTAGTAGGGCGGACAGGGGACCTGAAAAACTGTTTTTT.

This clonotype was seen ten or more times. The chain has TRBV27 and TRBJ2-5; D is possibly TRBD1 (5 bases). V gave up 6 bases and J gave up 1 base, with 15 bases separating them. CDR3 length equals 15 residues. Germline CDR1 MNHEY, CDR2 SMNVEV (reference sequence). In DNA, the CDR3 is TGTGCCAGCAGCCCAAATAAGGGGATCCAAGAGACCCAGTACTTC. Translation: CASSPNKGIQETQYF.

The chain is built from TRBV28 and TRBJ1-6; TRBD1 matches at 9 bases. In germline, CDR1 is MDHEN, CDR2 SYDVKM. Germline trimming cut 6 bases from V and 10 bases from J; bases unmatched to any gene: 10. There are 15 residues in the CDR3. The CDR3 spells CASRGTGFLRSPLHF. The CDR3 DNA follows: TGTGCCAGCAGGGGGACAGGGTTCTTACGCTCACCCCTCCACTTT.

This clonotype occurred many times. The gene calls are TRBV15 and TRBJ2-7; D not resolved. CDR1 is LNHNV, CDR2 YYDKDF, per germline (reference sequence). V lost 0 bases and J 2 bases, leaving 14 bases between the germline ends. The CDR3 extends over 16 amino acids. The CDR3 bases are TGTGCCACCAGCAGAGATAGCCAGGAACCAACCTACGAGCAGTACTTC. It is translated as CATSRDSQEPTYEQYF. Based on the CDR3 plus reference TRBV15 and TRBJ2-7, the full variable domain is DAMVIQNPRYQVTQFGKPVTLSCSQTLNHNVMYWYQQKSSQAPKLLFHYYDKDFNNEADTPDNFQSRRPNTSFCFLDIRSPGLGDTAMYLCATSRDSQEPTYEQYFGPGTRLTVT.

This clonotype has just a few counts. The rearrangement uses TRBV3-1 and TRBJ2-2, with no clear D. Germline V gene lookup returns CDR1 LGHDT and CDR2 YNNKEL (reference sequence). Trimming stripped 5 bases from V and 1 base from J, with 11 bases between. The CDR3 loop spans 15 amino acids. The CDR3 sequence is CASSSLLWNTGELFF. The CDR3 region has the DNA TGTGCCAGCAGCTCACTGCTCTGGAACACCGGGGAGCTGTTTTTT.

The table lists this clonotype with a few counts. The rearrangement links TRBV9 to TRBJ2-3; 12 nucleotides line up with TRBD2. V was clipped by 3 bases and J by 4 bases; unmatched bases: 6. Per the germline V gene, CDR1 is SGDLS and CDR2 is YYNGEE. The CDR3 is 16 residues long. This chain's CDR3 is CASSGRLAGEADTQYF. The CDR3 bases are TGTGCCAGCAGCGGGAGACTAGCGGGGGAGGCAGATACGCAGTATTTT.

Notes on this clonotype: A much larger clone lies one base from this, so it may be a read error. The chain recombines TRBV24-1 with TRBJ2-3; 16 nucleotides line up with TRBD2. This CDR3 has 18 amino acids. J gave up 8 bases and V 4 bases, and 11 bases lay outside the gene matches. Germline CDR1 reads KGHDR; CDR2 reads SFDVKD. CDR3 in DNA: TGTGCCACCAGTGACTCCGGGACTAGCGGGAGGGCCCCAGGTACGCAGTATTTT. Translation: CATSDSGTSGRAPGTQYF.

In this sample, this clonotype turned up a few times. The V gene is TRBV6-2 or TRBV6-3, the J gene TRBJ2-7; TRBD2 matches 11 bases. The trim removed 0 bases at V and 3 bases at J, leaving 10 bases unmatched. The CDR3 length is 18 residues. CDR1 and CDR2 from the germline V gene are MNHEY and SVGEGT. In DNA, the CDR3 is TGTGCCAGCAGTTACTCGCTTCCCGGGACTAGCGGAAACTACGAGCAGTACTTC. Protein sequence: CASSYSLPGTSGNYEQYF.

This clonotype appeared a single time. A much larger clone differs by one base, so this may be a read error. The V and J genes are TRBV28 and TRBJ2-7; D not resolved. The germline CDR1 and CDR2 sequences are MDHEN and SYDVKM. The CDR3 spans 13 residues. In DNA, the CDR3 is TGTGCCAGCCGTGAACGTGGTTCCTACGAGCAGCACTTC. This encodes CASRERGSYEQHF. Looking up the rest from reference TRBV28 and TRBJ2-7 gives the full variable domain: DVKVTQSSRYLVKRTGEKVFLECVQDMDHENMFWYRQDPGLGLRLIYFSYDVKMKEKGDIPEGYSVSREKKERFSLILESASTNQTSMYLCASRERGSYEQHFGPGTRLTVT.